A selection of T cell receptor beta chains follows, all from one sample in a study of T cells in Graves' hyperthyroidism and ophthalmopathy. TCRdb re-analysed the multiplex PCR reads in MiXCR, keeping a single row per CDR3 protein. The sample consists of more than 50,000 distinct CDR3 sequences, 53% of them appearing once. The sequenced sample consisted of blood. These receptors were collected from a woman in her fifties or sixties with Graves' ophthalmopathy. Each CDR3 is given with its conserved first and last residue. The D gene is left open where the match is weak. The listing skips clone size in some rows; elsewhere it reads once, few, many or a size class.

D	V	J	size	CDR3	DNA
TRBD1	TRBV5-6	TRBJ2-3	many	CASSQGQRSTDTQYF	TGTGCCAGCAGCCAGGGACAGCGTAGCACAGATACGCAGTATTTT
TRBD1	TRBV6-5	TRBJ2-5	many	CASSDRVLETQYF	TGTGCCAGCAGTGACAGGGTCTTGGAGACCCAGTACTTC
.	TRBV11-2	TRBJ1-2	many	CASSLEVSQIYGYTF	TGTGCCAGCAGCTTAGAGGTATCCCAGATCTATGGCTACACCTTC
.	TRBV29-1	TRBJ2-5	.	CSAGGGQQGTQYF	TGCAGCGCCGGGGGCGGGCAGCAAGGGACCCAGTACTTC
.	TRBV12-3/TRBV12-4	TRBJ1-1	.	CASSLQTTEAFF	TGTGCCAGCAGTTTACAGACCACAGAAGCTTTCTTT
.	TRBV7-2	TRBJ1-1	.	CASSFTSGAEAFF	TGTGCCAGCAGCTTCACGTCCGGGGCTGAAGCTTTCTTT
.	TRBV29-1	TRBJ1-2	few	CSVEAGGEFGYTF	TGCAGCGTTGAGGCGGGGGGAGAGTTTGGCTACACCTTC
.	TRBV7-7	TRBJ2-5	.	CASSFQGQETQYF	TGTGCTAGCAGCTTCCAGGGGCAAGAGACCCAGTACTTC
.	TRBV7-9	TRBJ1-6	few	CASSPTRDDSPLHF	TGTGCCAGCAGCCCGACCAGGGACGATTCACCCCTCCACTTT
.	TRBV20-1	TRBJ2-1	many	CSAPRAGFSYNEQFF	TGCAGTGCCCCGAGAGCGGGCTTCTCCTACAATGAGCAGTTCTTC
TRBD2	TRBV7-4	TRBJ2-5	.	CASSATPGGGGETQYF	TGTGCCAGCAGCGCGACGCCAGGCGGGGGGGGTGAGACCCAGTACTTC
.	TRBV14	TRBJ2-3	many	CASSQDWRDRTDTQYF	TGTGCCAGCAGCCAAGATTGGAGGGACCGCACAGATACGCAGTATTTT
TRBD1	TRBV20-1	TRBJ1-6	.	CSARDIRAGGNSPLHF	TGCAGTGCTAGAGATATTCGGGCAGGGGGTAATTCACCCCTCCACTTT
TRBD1	TRBV12-3/TRBV12-4	TRBJ2-5	.	CASRPAGTGEGETQYF	TGTGCCAGCAGACCCGCCGGGACAGGGGAGGGAGAGACCCAGTACTTC
TRBD2	TRBV20-1	TRBJ2-1	many	CSARDVGGGRGNEQFF	TGCAGTGCTAGAGATGTAGGTGGCGGGAGAGGCAATGAGCAGTTCTTC
TRBD2	TRBV20-1	TRBJ2-1	once	CSARDLAGDYNEQFF	TGCAGTGCTAGAGATTTAGCGGGGGACTACAATGAGCAGTTCTTC
.	TRBV20-1	TRBJ2-1	many	CSAAGPQHNEQFF	TGCAGTGCTGCCGGGCCGCAGCACAATGAGCAGTTCTTC
.	TRBV5-1	TRBJ1-2	many	CASSLSLASSYGYTF	TGCGCCAGCAGCTTGTCGCTAGCGTCTAGCTATGGCTACACCTTC
TRBD1	TRBV10-3	TRBJ1-4	.	CAITSGGSEKLFF	TGTGCCATCACTTCAGGGGGCTCCGAAAAACTGTTTTTT
TRBD1	TRBV5-1	TRBJ2-6	.	CASSPTGTGGSGANVLTF	TGCGCCAGCAGCCCTACCGGGACAGGGGGGTCGGGGGCCAACGTCCTGACTTTC
TRBD1	TRBV6-5	TRBJ2-7	many	CASSYVQGTYEQYF	TGTGCCAGCAGTTACGTACAGGGGACCTACGAGCAGTACTTC
.	TRBV13	TRBJ2-5	many	CASSLATRGWQETQYF	TGTGCCAGCAGCTTAGCTACCAGGGGATGGCAAGAGACCCAGTACTTC
.	TRBV6-6	TRBJ2-3	.	CASSPGQADTQYF	TGTGCCAGCAGCCCCGGGCAGGCAGATACGCAGTATTTT
.	TRBV27	TRBJ2-7	many	CASSTDRTSYEQYF	TGTGCCAGCAGCACCGACAGGACCTCCTACGAGCAGTACTTC
TRBD2	TRBV7-3	TRBJ2-3	many	CASSSSGGGADTQYF	TGTGCCAGCAGCTCTAGCGGGGGGGGCGCAGATACGCAGTATTTT
.	TRBV6-1	TRBJ2-1	.	CASTHYSEQFF	TGTGCCAGCACACACTACAGTGAGCAGTTCTTT
.	TRBV20-1	TRBJ1-1	.	CSATPSGRYNEAFF	TGCAGTGCTACCCCTAGCGGGAGGTACAATGAAGCTTTCTTT
TRBD1	TRBV19	TRBJ1-2	.	CASRPGQGKFGYTF	TGTGCCAGTAGACCGGGACAGGGTAAGTTTGGCTACACCTTC
.	TRBV29-1	TRBJ2-1	.	CSSRLPSAYNEQFF	TGCAGCTCCAGACTCCCTAGCGCCTACAATGAGCAGTTCTTC
.	TRBV2	TRBJ2-1	.	CASSYDRYNEQFF	TGTGCCAGCAGTTATGACAGATACAATGAGCAGTTCTTC
.	TRBV28	TRBJ1-5	many	CASNDRGGPQHF	TGTGCCAGCAACGATCGAGGGGGTCCCCAGCATTTT
TRBD1	TRBV6-2/TRBV6-3	TRBJ1-6	many	CASWDSSSPLHF	TGTGCCAGTTGGGACAGTAGTTCACCCCTCCACTTT
.	TRBV9	TRBJ1-4	.	CASSIRQNERLFF	TGTGCCAGCAGCATTCGACAGAATGAGAGACTGTTTTTT
TRBD2	TRBV20-1	TRBJ2-3	many	CSASRGGALPDTQYF	TGCAGTGCTAGTCGGGGGGGAGCCCTCCCGGATACGCAGTATTTT
.	TRBV20-1	TRBJ1-1	.	CSARRDLGAFF	TGCAGTGCTAGACGGGACTTGGGAGCTTTCTTT
.	TRBV7-6	TRBJ2-3	.	CASSLGSYNGQYF	TGTGCCAGCAGCTTAGGCTCCTACAATGGGCAGTATTTT
.	TRBV29-1	TRBJ1-1	.	CSVKTGNTEAFF	TGCAGCGTAAAGACAGGGAACACTGAAGCTTTCTTT
.	TRBV20-1	TRBJ2-3	.	CSASSHGDTQYF	TGCAGTGCTAGCTCTCACGGGGATACGCAGTATTTT
.	TRBV20-1	TRBJ1-1	.	CSARDSVAGDTEAFF	TGCAGTGCTAGAGATTCGGTAGCGGGGGATACTGAAGCTTTCTTT
TRBD1	TRBV7-9	TRBJ1-4	.	CASSRTGVDEELFF	TGTGCCAGCAGTCGGACAGGGGTGGATGAAGAACTGTTTTTT
.	TRBV28	TRBJ2-7	many	CASSFTGFYEQYF	TGTGCCAGCAGTTTCACCGGATTCTACGAGCAGTACTTC
TRBD2	TRBV19	TRBJ2-1	many	CASSATGGRGNEQFF	TGTGCCAGTAGTGCCACGGGGGGGAGGGGCAATGAGCAGTTCTTC
.	TRBV7-9	TRBJ2-2	.	CASSLGRVGTGELSF	TGTGCCAGCAGCTTAGGCAGGGTGGGCACCGGGGAGCTGTCTTTT
TRBD2	TRBV20-1	TRBJ2-1	.	CSASPTSGAELGNEQFF	TGCAGTGCTAGTCCGACTAGCGGGGCGGAGCTTGGGAATGAGCAGTTCTTC